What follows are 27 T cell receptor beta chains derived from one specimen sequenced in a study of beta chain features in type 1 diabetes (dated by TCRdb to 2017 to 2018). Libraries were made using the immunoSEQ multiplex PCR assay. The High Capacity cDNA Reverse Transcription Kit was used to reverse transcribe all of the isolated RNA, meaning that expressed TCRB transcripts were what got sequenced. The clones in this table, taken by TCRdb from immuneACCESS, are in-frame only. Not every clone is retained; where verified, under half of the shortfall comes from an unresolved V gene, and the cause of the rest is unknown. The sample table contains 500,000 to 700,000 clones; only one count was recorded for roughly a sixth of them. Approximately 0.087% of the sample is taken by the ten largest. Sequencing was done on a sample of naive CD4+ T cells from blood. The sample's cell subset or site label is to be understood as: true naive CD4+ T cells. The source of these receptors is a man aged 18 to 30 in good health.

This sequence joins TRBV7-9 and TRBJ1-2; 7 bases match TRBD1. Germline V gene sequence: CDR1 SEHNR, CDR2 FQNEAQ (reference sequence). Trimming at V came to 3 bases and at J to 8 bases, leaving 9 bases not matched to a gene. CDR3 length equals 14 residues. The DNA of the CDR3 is TGTGCCAGCAGCTTGGGAGGACAGGCCCTCGGCTACACCTTC. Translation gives CASSLGGQALGYTF.

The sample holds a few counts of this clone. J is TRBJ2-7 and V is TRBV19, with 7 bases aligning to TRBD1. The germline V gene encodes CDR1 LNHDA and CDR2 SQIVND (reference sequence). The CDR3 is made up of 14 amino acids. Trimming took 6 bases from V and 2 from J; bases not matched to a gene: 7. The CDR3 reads CASRHTGDPYEQYF. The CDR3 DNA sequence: TGTGCCAGTAGGCACACAGGGGATCCCTACGAGCAGTACTTC.

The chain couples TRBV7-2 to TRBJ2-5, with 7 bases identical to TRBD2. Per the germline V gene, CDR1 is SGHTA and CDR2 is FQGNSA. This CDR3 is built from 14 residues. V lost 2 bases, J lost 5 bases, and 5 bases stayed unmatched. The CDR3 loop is CASSLLWGGETQYF. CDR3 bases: TGTGCCAGCAGCTTACTTTGGGGAGGGGAGACCCAGTACTTC.

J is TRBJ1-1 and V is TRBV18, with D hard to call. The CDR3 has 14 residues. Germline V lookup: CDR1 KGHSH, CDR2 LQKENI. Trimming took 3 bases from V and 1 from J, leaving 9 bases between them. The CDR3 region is CASSPASSNTEAFF. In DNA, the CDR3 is TGTGCCAGCTCACCGGCCTCCTCGAACACTGAAGCTTTCTTT.

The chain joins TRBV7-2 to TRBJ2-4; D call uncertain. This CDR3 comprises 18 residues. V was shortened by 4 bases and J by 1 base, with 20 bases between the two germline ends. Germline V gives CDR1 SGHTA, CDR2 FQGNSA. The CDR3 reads CASSYPLGRTDAKNIQYF. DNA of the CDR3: TGTGCCAGCAGCTACCCCCTGGGCAGGACCGATGCCAAAAACATTCAGTACTTC.

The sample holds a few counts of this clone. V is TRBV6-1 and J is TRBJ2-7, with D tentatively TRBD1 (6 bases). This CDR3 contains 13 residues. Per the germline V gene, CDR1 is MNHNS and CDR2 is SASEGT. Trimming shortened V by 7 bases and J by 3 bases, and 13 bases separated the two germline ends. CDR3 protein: CASIQIQGYEQYF. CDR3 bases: TGTGCCAGCATCCAGATACAGGGCTACGAGCAGTACTTC.

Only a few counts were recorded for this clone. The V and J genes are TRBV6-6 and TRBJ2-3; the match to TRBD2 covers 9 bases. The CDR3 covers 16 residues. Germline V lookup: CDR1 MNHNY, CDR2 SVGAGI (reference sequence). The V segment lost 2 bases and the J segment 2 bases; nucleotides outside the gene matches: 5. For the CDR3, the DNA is TGTGCCAGCAGTTACCAAAGCGGGGGGCCCACAGATACGCAGTATTTT. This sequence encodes CASSYQSGGPTDTQYF.

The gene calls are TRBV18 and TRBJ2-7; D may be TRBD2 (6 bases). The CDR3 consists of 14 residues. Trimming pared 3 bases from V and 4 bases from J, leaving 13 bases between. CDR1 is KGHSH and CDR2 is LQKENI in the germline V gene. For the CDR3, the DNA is TGTGCCAGCTCACCGGGCCCGGGGGATTACGAGCAGTACTTC. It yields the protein CASSPGPGDYEQYF.

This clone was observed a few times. The CDR3 bases are TGTGCCAGCAGCCAAGTCACCGGACTAACCTCCTACGAGCAGTACTTC. It specifies CASSQVTGLTSYEQYF. This chain connects TRBV4-2 to TRBJ2-7; D is perhaps TRBD2 (6 bases). The CDR3 has 16 residues. Trimming shortened V by 1 base and J by 0 bases, and 13 bases separated the two germline ends. Germline V CDR1 and CDR2: LGHNA, YNFKEQ.

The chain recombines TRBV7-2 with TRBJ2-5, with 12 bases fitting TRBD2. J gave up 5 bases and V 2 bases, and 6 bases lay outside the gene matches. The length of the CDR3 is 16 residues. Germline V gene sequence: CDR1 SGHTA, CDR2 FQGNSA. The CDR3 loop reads CASSLLAGGPGETQYF. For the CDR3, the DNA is TGTGCCAGCAGCTTACTAGCGGGAGGGCCGGGCGAGACCCAGTACTTC.

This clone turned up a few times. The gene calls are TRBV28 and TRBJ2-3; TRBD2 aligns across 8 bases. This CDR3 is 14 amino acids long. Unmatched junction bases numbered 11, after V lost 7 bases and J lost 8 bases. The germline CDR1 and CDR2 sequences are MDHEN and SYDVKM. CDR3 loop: CASTPGRAESTQYF. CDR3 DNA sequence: TGTGCCAGCACCCCCGGGAGGGCCGAGAGTACGCAGTATTTT. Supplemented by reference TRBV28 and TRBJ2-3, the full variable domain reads DVKVTQSSRYLVKRTGEKVFLECVQDMDHENMFWYRQDPGLGLRLIYFSYDVKMKEKGDIPEGYSVSREKKERFSLILESASTNQTSMYLCASTPGRAESTQYFGPGTRLTVL.

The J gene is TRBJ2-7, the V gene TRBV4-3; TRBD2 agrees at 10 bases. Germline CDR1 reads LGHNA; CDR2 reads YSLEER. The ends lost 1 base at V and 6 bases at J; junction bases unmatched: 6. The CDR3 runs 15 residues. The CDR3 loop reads CASSQAQREGGEQYF. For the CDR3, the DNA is TGCGCCAGCAGCCAAGCCCAGCGGGAGGGTGGCGAGCAGTACTTC.

The CDR3 sequence is CASSRIQGAGNTIYF. In DNA, the CDR3 is TGTGCCAGCAGTCGAATACAGGGTGCTGGAAACACCATATATTTT. The chain carries TRBV27 and TRBJ1-3, with D perhaps TRBD1 (6 bases). Per germline, CDR1 MNHEY and CDR2 SMNVEV (reference sequence). The CDR3 has 15 residues. Trimming shortened V by 5 bases and J by 2 bases, and 13 bases separated the two germline ends.

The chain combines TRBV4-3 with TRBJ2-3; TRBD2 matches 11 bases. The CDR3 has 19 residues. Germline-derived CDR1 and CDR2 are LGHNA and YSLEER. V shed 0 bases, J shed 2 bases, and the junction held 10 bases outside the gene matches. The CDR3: CASSQDILAGVKNTDTQYF. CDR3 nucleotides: TGCGCCAGCAGCCAAGATATACTAGCGGGAGTCAAGAACACAGATACGCAGTATTTT.

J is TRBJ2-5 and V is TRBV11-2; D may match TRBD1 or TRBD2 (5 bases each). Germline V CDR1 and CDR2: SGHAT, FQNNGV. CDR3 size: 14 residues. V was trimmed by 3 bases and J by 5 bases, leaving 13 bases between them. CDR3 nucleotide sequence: TGTGCCAGCAGCTTCTGGGGCGGGTCGGAGACCCAGTACTTC. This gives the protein CASSFWGGSETQYF.

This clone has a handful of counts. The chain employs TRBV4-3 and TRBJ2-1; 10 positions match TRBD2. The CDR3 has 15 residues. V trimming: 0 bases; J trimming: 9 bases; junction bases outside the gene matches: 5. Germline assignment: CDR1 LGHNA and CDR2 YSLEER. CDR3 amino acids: CASSQEGLAFFEQFF. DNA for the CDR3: TGCGCCAGCAGCCAAGAGGGACTAGCGTTCTTTGAGCAGTTCTTC.

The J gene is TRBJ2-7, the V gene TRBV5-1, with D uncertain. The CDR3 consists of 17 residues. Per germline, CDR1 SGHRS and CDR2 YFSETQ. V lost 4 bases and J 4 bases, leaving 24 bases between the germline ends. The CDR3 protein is CASSPGPGSSFRYEQYF. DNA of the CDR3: TGCGCCAGCAGCCCGGGCCCAGGATCCAGCTTCAGGTACGAGCAGTACTTC.

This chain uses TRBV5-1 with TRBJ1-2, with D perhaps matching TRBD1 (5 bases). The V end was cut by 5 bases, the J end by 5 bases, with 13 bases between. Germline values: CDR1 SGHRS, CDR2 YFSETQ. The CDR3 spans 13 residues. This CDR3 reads CASRTVGKYGYTF. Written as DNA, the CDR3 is TGCGCCAGCAGGACAGTTGGGAAATATGGCTACACCTTC.

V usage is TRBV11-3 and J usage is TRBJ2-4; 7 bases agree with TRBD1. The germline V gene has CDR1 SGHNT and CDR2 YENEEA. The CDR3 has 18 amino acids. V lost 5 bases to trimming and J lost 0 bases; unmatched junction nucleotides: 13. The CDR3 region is CASSRATLDRPAKNIQYF. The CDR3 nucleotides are TGTGCCAGCAGCCGCGCCACCCTGGACAGGCCAGCCAAAAACATTCAGTACTTC.

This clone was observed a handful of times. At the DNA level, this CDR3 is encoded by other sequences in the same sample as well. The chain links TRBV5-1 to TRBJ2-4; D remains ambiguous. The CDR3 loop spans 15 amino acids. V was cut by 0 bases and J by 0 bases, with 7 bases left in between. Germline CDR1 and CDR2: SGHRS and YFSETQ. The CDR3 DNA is TGCGCCAGCAGCTTGGGCAGCCTAGCCAAAAACATTCAGTACTTC. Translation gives CASSLGSLAKNIQYF.

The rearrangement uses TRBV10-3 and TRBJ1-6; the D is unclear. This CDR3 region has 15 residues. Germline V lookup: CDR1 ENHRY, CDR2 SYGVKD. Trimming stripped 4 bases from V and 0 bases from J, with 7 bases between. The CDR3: CAISGTSSYNSPLHF. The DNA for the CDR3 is TGTGCCATCAGTGGGACGAGCTCCTATAATTCACCCCTCCACTTT.

The CDR3 DNA sequence: TGTGCCAGCAGCCCCGGACAGGGGAGGGCCTACGAGCAGTACTTC. Its protein product is CASSPGQGRAYEQYF. This chain links TRBV7-2 with TRBJ2-7, with 9 positions matching TRBD1. The CDR3 has 15 amino acids. Germline V CDR1 and CDR2: SGHTA, FQGNSA. V dropped 5 bases and J dropped 2; count of bases not matched to a gene: 7.

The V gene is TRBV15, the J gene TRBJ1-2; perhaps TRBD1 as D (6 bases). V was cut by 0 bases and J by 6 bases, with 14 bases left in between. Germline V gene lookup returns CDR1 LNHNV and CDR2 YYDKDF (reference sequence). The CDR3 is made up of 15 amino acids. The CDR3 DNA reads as TGTGCCACCAGCAGAGATCTCGGACAGAGCGATGGCTACACCTTC. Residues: CATSRDLGQSDGYTF.

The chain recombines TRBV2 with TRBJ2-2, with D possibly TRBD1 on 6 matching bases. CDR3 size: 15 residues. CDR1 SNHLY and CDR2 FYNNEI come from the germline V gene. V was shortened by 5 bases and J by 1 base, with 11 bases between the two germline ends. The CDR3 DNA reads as TGTGCCAGCAGTATGGGGACAAAGAACACCGGGGAGCTGTTTTTT. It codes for CASSMGTKNTGELFF.

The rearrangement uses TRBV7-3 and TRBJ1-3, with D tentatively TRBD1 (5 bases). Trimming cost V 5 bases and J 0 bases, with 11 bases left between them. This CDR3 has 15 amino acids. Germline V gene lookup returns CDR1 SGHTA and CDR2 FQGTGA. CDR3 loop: CASSKRGLSGNTIYF. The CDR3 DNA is TGTGCCAGCAGCAAGCGGGGACTCTCTGGAAACACCATATATTTT.

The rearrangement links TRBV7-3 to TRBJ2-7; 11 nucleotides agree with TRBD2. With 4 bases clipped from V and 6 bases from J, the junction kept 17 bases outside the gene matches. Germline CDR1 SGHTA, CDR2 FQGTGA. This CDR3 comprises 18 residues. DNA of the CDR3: TGTGCCAGCAGCTCACCATTAGCGGGAGGGCACGTCTCTACCGAGCAGTACTTC. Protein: CASSSPLAGGHVSTEQYF.

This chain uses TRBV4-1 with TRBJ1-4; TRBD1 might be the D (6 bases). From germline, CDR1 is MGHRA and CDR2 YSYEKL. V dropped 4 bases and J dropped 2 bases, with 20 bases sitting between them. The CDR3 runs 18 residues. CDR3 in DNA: TGCGCCAGCAGCCGACAGGAGGGCAGTGGTACGACTAATGAAAAACTGTTTTTT. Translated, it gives CASSRQEGSGTTNEKLFF.